Included here is one TCR beta chain sequence, with context. Antigen: not known. Assay used: immunoSEQ multiplex PCR; TCRdb lists only in-frame clones, some missing. The sample records about 63,000 clones, approximately 83% being singletons. This record belongs to a study of T cell responses to AZD1222 COVID-19 vaccine. The study's findings and limits: Clonal diversity was possibly underestimated, and the donors were mostly white British, with more females. Reportedly, nearly half of unique spike TCRs recognized epitopes outside B.1.351/B.1.1.7 mutations. There were vaccine-associated CD4 TCRs across spike, dominant at 160-218 and 743-854.

This CDR3 has 16 residues. Germline V CDR1 and CDR2: SGHRS, YFSETQ. V shed 4 bases, J shed 7 bases, and the junction held 14 bases outside the gene matches. The clonotype was recovered from an adult in good health. The starting material was peripheral blood, obtained on day 0 of AZD1222 vaccination. The chain recombines TRBV5-1 with TRBJ1-1; 9 bases map to TRBD1. The CDR3 loop reads CASSPVVGQGSGEAFF. For the CDR3, the DNA is TGCGCCAGCAGCCCCGTAGTTGGACAGGGGTCCGGTGAAGCTTTCTTT.